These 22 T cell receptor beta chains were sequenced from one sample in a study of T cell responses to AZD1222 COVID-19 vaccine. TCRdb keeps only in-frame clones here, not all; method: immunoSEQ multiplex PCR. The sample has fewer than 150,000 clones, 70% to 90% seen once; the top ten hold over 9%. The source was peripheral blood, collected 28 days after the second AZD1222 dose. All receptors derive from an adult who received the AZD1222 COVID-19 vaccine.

This CDR3 reads CAWSVGTEAFF. As DNA, the CDR3 is TGTGCCTGGAGTGTGGGCACTGAAGCTTTCTTT. This sequence joins TRBV30 and TRBJ1-1; D is ambiguous. The V end was cut by 0 bases, the J end by 4 bases, with 3 bases between. The V gene's germline CDR1 is GTSNPN and CDR2 SVGIG (reference sequence). The CDR3 is 11 amino acids.

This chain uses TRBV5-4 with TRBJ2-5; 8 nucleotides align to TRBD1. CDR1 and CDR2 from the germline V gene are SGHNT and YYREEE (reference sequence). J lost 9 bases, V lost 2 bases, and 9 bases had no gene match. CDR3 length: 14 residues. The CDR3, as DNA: TGTGCCAGCAGCTTACAGGGGGAGACCCGGGCCCAGTACTTC. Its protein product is CASSLQGETRAQYF.

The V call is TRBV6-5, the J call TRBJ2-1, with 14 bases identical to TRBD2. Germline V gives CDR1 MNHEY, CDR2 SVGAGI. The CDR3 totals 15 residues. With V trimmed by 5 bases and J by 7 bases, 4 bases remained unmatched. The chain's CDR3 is CASSTTSGGANEQFF. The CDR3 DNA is TGTGCCAGCAGTACGACTAGCGGGGGGGCGAATGAGCAGTTCTTC.

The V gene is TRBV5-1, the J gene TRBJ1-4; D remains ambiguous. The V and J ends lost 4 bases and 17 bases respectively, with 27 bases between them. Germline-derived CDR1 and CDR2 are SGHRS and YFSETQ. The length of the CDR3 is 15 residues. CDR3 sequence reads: CASSITPGHPSGGFF. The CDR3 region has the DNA TGCGCCAGCAGCATAACTCCGGGTCACCCATCGGGAGGCTTTTTT.

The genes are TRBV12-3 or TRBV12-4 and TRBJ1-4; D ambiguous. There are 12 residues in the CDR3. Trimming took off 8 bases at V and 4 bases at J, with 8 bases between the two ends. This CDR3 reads CASRADNEKLFF. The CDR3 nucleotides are TGTGCCAGCCGGGCGGATAATGAAAAACTGTTTTTT.

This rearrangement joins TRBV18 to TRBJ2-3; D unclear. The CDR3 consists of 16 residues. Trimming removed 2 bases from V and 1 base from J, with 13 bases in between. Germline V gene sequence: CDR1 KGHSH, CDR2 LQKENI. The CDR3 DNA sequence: TGTGCCAGCTCACCAAACGCTTTGGGTGGCACAGATACGCAGTATTTT. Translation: CASSPNALGGTDTQYF.

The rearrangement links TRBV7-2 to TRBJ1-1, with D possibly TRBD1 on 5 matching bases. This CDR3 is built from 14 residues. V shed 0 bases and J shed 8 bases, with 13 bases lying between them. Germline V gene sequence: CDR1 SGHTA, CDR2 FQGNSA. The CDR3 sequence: CASSLASRQTEAFF. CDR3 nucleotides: TGTGCCAGCAGCTTAGCGTCTCGACAGACAGAAGCTTTCTTT. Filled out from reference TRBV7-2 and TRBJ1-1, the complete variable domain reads GAGVSQSPSNKVTEKGKDVELRCDPISGHTALYWYRQSLGQGLEFLIYFQGNSAPDKSGLPSDRFSAERTGGSVSTLTIQRTQQEDSAVYLCASSLASRQTEAFFGQGTRLTVV.

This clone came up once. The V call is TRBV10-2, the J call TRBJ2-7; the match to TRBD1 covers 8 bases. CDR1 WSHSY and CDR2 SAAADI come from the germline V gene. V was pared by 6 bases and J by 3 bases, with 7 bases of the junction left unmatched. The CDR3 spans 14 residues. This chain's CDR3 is CASRVGQGVYEQYF. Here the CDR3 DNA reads TGCGCCAGCAGGGTAGGACAGGGTGTCTACGAGCAGTACTTC.

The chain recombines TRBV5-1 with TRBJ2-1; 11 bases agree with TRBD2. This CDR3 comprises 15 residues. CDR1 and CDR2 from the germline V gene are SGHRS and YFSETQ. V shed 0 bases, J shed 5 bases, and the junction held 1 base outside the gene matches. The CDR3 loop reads CASSLGLAGNNEQFF. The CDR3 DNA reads TGCGCCAGCAGCTTGGGACTAGCGGGAAACAATGAGCAGTTCTTC.

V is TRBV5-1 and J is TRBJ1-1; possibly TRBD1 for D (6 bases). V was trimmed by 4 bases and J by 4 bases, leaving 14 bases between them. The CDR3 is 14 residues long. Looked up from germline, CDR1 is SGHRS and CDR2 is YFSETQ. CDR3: CASSPGGYGTEAFF. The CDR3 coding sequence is TGCGCCAGCAGCCCCGGGGGCTACGGCACTGAAGCTTTCTTT.

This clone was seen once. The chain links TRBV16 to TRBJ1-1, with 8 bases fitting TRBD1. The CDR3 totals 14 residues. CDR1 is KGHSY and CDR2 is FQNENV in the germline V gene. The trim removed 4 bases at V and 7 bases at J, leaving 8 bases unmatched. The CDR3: CASSRARGPVEAFF. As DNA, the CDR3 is TGTGCCAGCAGCCGGGCCAGGGGGCCGGTTGAAGCTTTCTTT.

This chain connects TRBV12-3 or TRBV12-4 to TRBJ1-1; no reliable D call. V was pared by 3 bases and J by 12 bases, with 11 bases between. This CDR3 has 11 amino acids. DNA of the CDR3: TGTGCCAGCAGTTTGTGGGATTCAACTTTCTTT. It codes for CASSLWDSTFF.

CDR3 nucleotide sequence: TGTGCCAGCAGTTACGGGGGGAGGGGTCAGCCCCAGCATTTT. As protein: CASSYGGRGQPQHF. The chain combines TRBV6-2 or TRBV6-3 with TRBJ1-5, with a weak D call TRBD1 (5 bases). V lost 2 bases and J 6 bases, leaving 11 bases between the germline ends. Germline CDR1 and CDR2: MNHEY and SVGEGT. The CDR3 covers 14 residues.

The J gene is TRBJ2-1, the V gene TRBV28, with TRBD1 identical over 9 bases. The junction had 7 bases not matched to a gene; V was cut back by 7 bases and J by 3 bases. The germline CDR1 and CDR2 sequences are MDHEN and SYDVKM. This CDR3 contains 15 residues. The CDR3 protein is CASISGDRVYNEQFF. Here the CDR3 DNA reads TGTGCCAGCATCTCTGGGGACAGGGTCTACAATGAGCAGTTCTTC.

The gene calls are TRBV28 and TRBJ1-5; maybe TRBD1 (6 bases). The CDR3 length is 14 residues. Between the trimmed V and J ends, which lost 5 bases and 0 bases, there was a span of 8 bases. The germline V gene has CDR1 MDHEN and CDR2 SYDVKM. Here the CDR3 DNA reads TGTGCCAGCAGTATACAGGGTAGCAATCAGCCCCAGCATTTT. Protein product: CASSIQGSNQPQHF.

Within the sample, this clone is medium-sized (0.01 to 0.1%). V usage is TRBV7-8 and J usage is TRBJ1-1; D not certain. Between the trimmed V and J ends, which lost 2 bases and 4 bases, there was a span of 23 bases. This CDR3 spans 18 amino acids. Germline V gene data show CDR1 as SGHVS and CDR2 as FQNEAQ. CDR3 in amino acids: CASSLTPRRLTGSTEAFF. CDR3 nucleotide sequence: TGTGCCAGCAGCTTAACCCCCCGTCGGTTAACTGGGAGCACTGAAGCTTTCTTT.

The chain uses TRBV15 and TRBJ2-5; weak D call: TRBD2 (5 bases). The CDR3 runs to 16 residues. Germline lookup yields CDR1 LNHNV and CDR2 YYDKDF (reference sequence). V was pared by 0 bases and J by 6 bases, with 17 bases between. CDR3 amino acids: CATSRDWSQPSQTQYF. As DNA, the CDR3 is TGTGCCACCAGCAGAGATTGGAGCCAACCTAGCCAGACCCAGTACTTC.

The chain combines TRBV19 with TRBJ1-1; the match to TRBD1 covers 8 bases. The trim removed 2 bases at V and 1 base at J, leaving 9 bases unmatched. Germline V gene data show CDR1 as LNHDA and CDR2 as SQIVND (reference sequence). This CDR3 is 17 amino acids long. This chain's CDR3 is CASSIPRTDRGNTEAFF. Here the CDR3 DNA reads TGTGCCAGTAGTATACCCCGTACTGACAGGGGGAACACTGAAGCTTTCTTT. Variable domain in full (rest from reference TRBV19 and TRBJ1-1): DGGITQSPKYLFRKEGQNVTLSCEQNLNHDAMYWYRQDPGQGLRLIYYSQIVNDFQKGDIAEGYSVSREKKESFPLTVTSAQKNPTAFYLCASSIPRTDRGNTEAFFGQGTRLTVV.

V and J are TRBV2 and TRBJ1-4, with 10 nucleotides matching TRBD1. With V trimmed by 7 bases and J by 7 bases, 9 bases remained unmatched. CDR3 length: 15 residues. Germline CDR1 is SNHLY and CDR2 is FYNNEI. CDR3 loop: CASIRQGAWGEKLFF. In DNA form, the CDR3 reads TGTGCCAGCATTAGACAGGGGGCATGGGGTGAAAAACTGTTTTTT.

CDR3 loop: CASSFSQDTQYF. The CDR3 DNA reads TGTGCCAGCAGCTTCAGTCAAGATACGCAGTATTTT. V gene TRBV7-9 combines with J gene TRBJ2-3; D is uncertain. This CDR3 has 12 amino acids. V lost 3 bases and J lost 5, with 6 bases in between. Germline V gene lookup returns CDR1 SEHNR and CDR2 FQNEAQ (reference sequence).

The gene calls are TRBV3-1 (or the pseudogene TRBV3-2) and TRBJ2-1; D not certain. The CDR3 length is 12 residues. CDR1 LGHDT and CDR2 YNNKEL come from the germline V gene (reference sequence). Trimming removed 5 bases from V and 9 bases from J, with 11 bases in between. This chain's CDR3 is CASSVLGFEQFF. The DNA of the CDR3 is TGTGCCAGCAGCGTCTTGGGATTTGAGCAGTTCTTC.

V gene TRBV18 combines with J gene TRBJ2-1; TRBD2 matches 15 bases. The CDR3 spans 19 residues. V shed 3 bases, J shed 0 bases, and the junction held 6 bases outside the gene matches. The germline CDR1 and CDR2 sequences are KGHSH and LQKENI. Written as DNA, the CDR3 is TGTGCCAGCTCACCGGGACTAGCGGGGGGTACGATCTCCTACAATGAGCAGTTCTTC. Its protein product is CASSPGLAGGTISYNEQFF.